Below are 28 T cell receptor beta chains sequenced from a single sample in a study of spatial heterogeneity in lung cancer. Study outcomes and limitations: Expanded intratumoral alpha and beta TCR counts tracked tumor mutation counts.

Which antigens these TCRs recognize remains unknown. As for time point: sample taken at primary tumor resection. TCRdb passed the 5' RACE reads through MiXCR, listing each CDR3 protein once. The sample contains more than 20,000 distinct CDR3 sequences, under 3.5% of which appear only once. The material was lung tumor tissue, obtained at surgery. These receptors were collected from a male donor with early-stage non-small cell lung cancer.

The rearrangement joins TRBV10-3 to TRBJ2-2; TRBD1 matches at 9 bases. The length of the CDR3 is 16 residues. Germline V CDR1 and CDR2: ENHRY, SYGVKD. The V and J ends lost 2 bases and 0 bases, in that order; junction bases with no gene match: 1. In DNA, the CDR3 is TGTGCCATCAGTGAGGGGACAGGGACGAACACCGGGGAGCTGTTTTTT. Translation gives CAISEGTGTNTGELFF.

This clonotype came up many times. For the CDR3, the DNA is TGTGCCAGCAGCTTAGCACTAGCGGGAAATACGCAGTATTTT. Protein product: CASSLALAGNTQYF. The rearrangement uses TRBV7-9 and TRBJ2-3; TRBD2 aligns across 10 bases. Germline values: CDR1 SEHNR, CDR2 FQNEAQ (reference sequence). The CDR3 covers 14 residues. After removal of 0 bases from V and 7 bases from J, the junction contained 1 base not matched to a gene.

The sample holds many counts of this clonotype. This chain links TRBV2 with TRBJ2-1; TRBD1 is a possible D gene (5 bases). The germline V and J ends were trimmed by 6 bases and 0 bases, with 15 bases remaining between them. The CDR3 has 16 amino acids. Germline CDR1 reads SNHLY; CDR2 reads FYNNEI. The CDR3 coding sequence is TGTGCCAGCAGACTCAGGGAAACCCTCTCCTACAATGAGCAGTTCTTC. The encoded protein is CASRLRETLSYNEQFF.

This clonotype has ten or more counts. The chain couples TRBV4-2 to TRBJ2-7; maybe TRBD1 (6 bases). This CDR3 has 14 residues. Trimming took off 5 bases at V and 2 bases at J, with 13 bases between the two ends. Per germline, CDR1 LGHNA and CDR2 YNFKEQ. DNA of the CDR3: TGTGCCAGCAGCGGAGAGACAGGTGCCTACGAGCAGTACTTC. Translated, it gives CASSGETGAYEQYF.

This clonotype was detected many times. The chain uses TRBV20-1 and TRBJ2-7; TRBD2 might be the D (6 bases). The germline gives CDR1 DFQATT, CDR2 SNEGSKA (reference sequence). The CDR3 has 15 amino acids. V was shortened by 0 bases and J by 1 base, with 13 bases between the two germline ends. The CDR3 sequence is CSARDPGGGSYEQYF. The CDR3 nucleotides are TGCAGTGCTAGAGATCCGGGTGGGGGGTCCTACGAGCAGTACTTC.

This clonotype was seen ten or more times. The junction differs from germline at one of its ends, possibly a read error. The gene calls are TRBV6-5 and TRBJ1-3, with 9 bases aligning to TRBD1. The CDR3 contains 14 residues. Germline V gene sequence: CDR1 MNHEY, CDR2 SVGAGI. CDR3 protein: CASSYAGLGTGIVF. The CDR3 DNA reads as TGTGCCAGCAGTTACGCGGGTCTCGGGACAGGGATTGTTTTT.

This clonotype has a count of ten or more. The V gene is TRBV4-2, the J gene TRBJ1-2; TRBD1 is a possible D gene (5 bases). Germline CDR1 LGHNA, CDR2 YNFKEQ. The CDR3 is 16 residues long. The V end was cut by 4 bases, the J end by 4 bases, with 19 bases between. The CDR3 DNA follows: TGTGCCAGCAGCCGGGGAGGGGCCGACCCCTTCTATGGCTACACCTTC. Amino acid sequence: CASSRGGADPFYGYTF.

By frequency in the sample, this clonotype is medium-sized. V gene TRBV18 combines with J gene TRBJ2-3; D is perhaps TRBD2 (6 bases). The V end was cut by 1 base, the J end by 6 bases, with 20 bases between. This CDR3 has 17 residues. Per the germline V gene, CDR1 is KGHSH and CDR2 is LQKENI. The CDR3 DNA follows: TGTGCCAGCTCACCACTCAACGCGGGGTCCAGCATGGATACGCAGTATTTT. Protein product: CASSPLNAGSSMDTQYF.

This clonotype was counted at least ten times. The rearrangement uses TRBV12-3 or TRBV12-4 and TRBJ1-1; no reliable D call. CDR3 size: 12 residues. Trimming shortened V by 8 bases and J by 4 bases, and 11 bases separated the two germline ends. This CDR3 is CASGPSPTEAFF. The DNA of the CDR3 is TGTGCCAGCGGCCCGAGCCCCACTGAAGCTTTCTTT.

This sequence joins TRBV13 and TRBJ1-5; D not resolved. The V gene lost 5 bases and the J gene lost 9 bases, with 11 bases spanning the gap. The CDR3 consists of 12 residues. Per the germline V gene, CDR1 is PRHDT and CDR2 is FYEKMQ (reference sequence). In DNA, the CDR3 is TGTGCCAGCAGCCCACCCGGTGGGCCCCAGCATTTT. Its protein product is CASSPPGGPQHF.

This clonotype showed up many times. The genes are TRBV5-1 and TRBJ2-7; tentative D call: TRBD2 (5 bases). This CDR3 has 14 amino acids. Germline loops: CDR1 SGHRS, CDR2 YFSETQ. V lost 0 bases and J lost 3, with 10 bases in between. Here the CDR3 DNA reads TGCGCCAGCAGCTTGGCGCGAGGGAACTACGAGCAGTACTTC. Translating it yields CASSLARGNYEQYF.

This clonotype has at least ten counts. This chain uses TRBV11-2 with TRBJ1-2; TRBD1 matches at 7 bases. There are 17 residues in the CDR3. The junction had 17 bases not matched to a gene; V was cut back by 7 bases and J by 3 bases. CDR1 is SGHAT and CDR2 is FQNNGV in the germline V gene. CDR3 nucleotide sequence: TGTGCCAGCACCCAGACAGGGTCTTCTGGGGCCCACTATGGCTACACCTTC. It specifies CASTQTGSSGAHYGYTF.

This clonotype was counted ten times or more. V gene TRBV11-2 combines with J gene TRBJ2-1; D remains ambiguous. CDR1 is SGHAT, CDR2 FQNNGV, per germline. The CDR3 is 13 residues long. The germline V and J ends were trimmed by 3 bases and 8 bases, with 11 bases remaining between them. CDR3 residues: CASSFGGLDEQFF. As DNA, the CDR3 is TGTGCCAGCAGCTTCGGCGGCCTGGATGAGCAGTTCTTC.

V is TRBV12-3 or TRBV12-4 and J is TRBJ1-6, with D possibly matching TRBD1 (5 bases). The CDR3 covers 14 residues. Trimming shortened V by 5 bases and J by 7 bases, and 12 bases separated the two germline ends. The CDR3 sequence is CASSTGRPNSPLHF. The CDR3 nucleotides read TGTGCCAGCAGTACGGGACGGCCAAATTCACCCCTCCACTTT.

The sample holds many counts of this clonotype. The chain links TRBV28 to TRBJ2-3, with 9 bases that match TRBD2. V was pared by 6 bases and J by 3 bases, with 10 bases of the junction left unmatched. The CDR3 covers 16 residues. Germline CDR1 and CDR2: MDHEN and SYDVKM. The CDR3 sequence is CASSPSSGRRTDTQYF. CDR3 coding DNA: TGTGCCAGCAGCCCCTCGAGCGGGAGGAGAACAGATACGCAGTATTTT.

Many counts were recorded for this clonotype. This rearrangement joins TRBV20-1 to TRBJ2-3; 8 bases align to TRBD1. This CDR3 spans 14 amino acids. The germline gives CDR1 DFQATT, CDR2 SNEGSKA (reference sequence). After removal of 4 bases from V and 0 bases from J, the junction contained 3 bases not matched to a gene. This CDR3 reads CSAIQGVSTDTQYF. CDR3 nucleotide sequence: TGCAGTGCTATACAGGGGGTTAGCACAGATACGCAGTATTTT.

This clonotype was observed at least ten times. The genes are TRBV5-4 and TRBJ2-3; D is unclear. Per germline, CDR1 SGHNT and CDR2 YYREEE (reference sequence). The CDR3 has 11 amino acids. V was cut by 4 bases and J by 7 bases, with 7 bases left in between. Here the CDR3 DNA reads TGTGCCAGCAGCCACATCCATACGCAGTATTTT. Its protein product is CASSHIHTQYF. Full variable domain (rest looked up from reference TRBV5-4 and TRBJ2-3): ETGVTQSPTHLIKTRGQQVTLRCSSQSGHNTVSWYQQALGQGPQFIFQYYREEENGRGNFPPRFSGLQFPNYSSELNVNALELDDSALYLCASSHIHTQYFGPGTRLTVL.

The table lists this clonotype with many counts. This chain joins TRBV4-2 and TRBJ1-1; TRBD1 agrees at 8 bases. V lost 5 bases to trimming and J lost 0 bases; unmatched junction nucleotides: 8. The CDR3 runs 16 residues. The V gene's germline CDR1 is LGHNA and CDR2 YNFKEQ. The CDR3 DNA reads TGTGCCAGCAGCTCGTACCAGGGGGCCCTGAACACTGAAGCTTTCTTT. Translating gives CASSSYQGALNTEAFF.

This clonotype was counted ten times or more. The chain's CDR3 is CASRDRLAGVQNEQFF. DNA of the CDR3: TGTGCCAGCAGGGACCGACTAGCGGGAGTACAAAATGAGCAGTTCTTC. The J gene is TRBJ2-1, the V gene TRBV6-2 or TRBV6-3, with TRBD2 identical over 12 bases. V lost 6 bases and J lost 7; bases outside the gene matches: 10. This CDR3 has 16 residues. Looked up from germline, CDR1 is MNHEY and CDR2 is SVGEGT.

The genes are TRBV20-1 and TRBJ2-1; D not resolved. V was trimmed by 5 bases and J by 14 bases, leaving 28 bases between them. Germline CDR1 and CDR2: DFQATT and SNEGSKA (reference sequence). This CDR3 spans 15 amino acids. CDR3 coding DNA: TGCAGTGCTGAGGACCTAGAGAAAGCCGGATTAACCGAGTTCTTC. It translates to CSAEDLEKAGLTEFF.

This clonotype was counted many times. This chain links TRBV12-5 with TRBJ2-1, with TRBD1 matching over 10 bases. The CDR3 has 14 residues. V shed 2 bases, J shed 8 bases, and the junction held 3 bases outside the gene matches. Germline V gene sequence: CDR1 LGHNT, CDR2 FRNRAP. For the CDR3, the DNA is TGTGCTAGTGGTTTGTTAGGGACAGGGGATGAGCAGTTCTTC. As protein: CASGLLGTGDEQFF.

The chain carries TRBV5-1 and TRBJ1-1; no firm D call. This CDR3 is built from 17 residues. Looked up from germline, CDR1 is SGHRS and CDR2 is YFSETQ. The V end lost 0 bases, the J end lost 0 bases, and 15 bases lay between the germline ends. This chain's CDR3 is CASSLDGVNHMNTEAFF. In DNA, the CDR3 is TGCGCCAGCAGCTTGGATGGGGTGAACCACATGAACACTGAAGCTTTCTTT.

This clonotype was seen ten or more times. This chain uses TRBV11-3 with TRBJ2-7, with TRBD2 matching over 13 bases. This CDR3 region has 14 residues. V shed 4 bases, J shed 7 bases, and the junction held 4 bases outside the gene matches. Germline CDR1 SGHNT, CDR2 YENEEA. The CDR3 DNA sequence: TGTGCCAGCAGCTCGCGGACTAGCGGGGGAGAGCAGTACTTC. The encoded protein is CASSSRTSGGEQYF.

This clonotype occurred many times. The rearrangement links TRBV5-6 to TRBJ1-5; D uncertain. The CDR3 runs to 15 residues. V dropped 2 bases and J dropped 0 bases, with 9 bases sitting between them. Germline V gene lookup returns CDR1 SGHDT and CDR2 YYEEEE. CDR3 loop: CASSFGPNSNQPQHF. The CDR3 DNA follows: TGTGCCAGCAGCTTTGGACCTAATAGCAATCAGCCCCAGCATTTT.

This clonotype was recorded many times. The rearrangement links TRBV6-5 to TRBJ2-2; 10 positions match TRBD2. The V segment lost 1 base and the J segment 7 bases; nucleotides outside the gene matches: 9. CDR1 MNHEY and CDR2 SVGAGI come from the germline V gene. This CDR3 is 17 amino acids long. This CDR3 is CASSYWSSGGINGELFF. CDR3 in DNA: TGTGCCAGCAGTTACTGGTCTAGCGGGGGTATCAACGGGGAGCTGTTTTTT.

This clonotype was counted at least ten times. The J gene is TRBJ2-3, the V gene TRBV29-1, with 10 bases identical to TRBD2. The CDR3 spans 15 residues. Germline trimming cut 2 bases from V and 3 bases from J; bases unmatched to any gene: 5. Germline CDR1 and CDR2: SQVTM and ANQGSEA. Here the CDR3 reads CSVEYNSGRTDTQYF. In DNA form, the CDR3 reads TGCAGCGTTGAATATAATAGCGGGAGGACAGATACGCAGTATTTT.

This clonotype appeared many times. The rearrangement links TRBV29-1 to TRBJ1-1; 11 nucleotides agree with TRBD1. The J segment lost 0 bases and the V segment lost 7 bases, leaving 10 bases of the junction unmatched. Per the germline V gene, CDR1 is SQVTM and CDR2 is ANQGSEA. This CDR3 is 16 amino acids long. The CDR3 region has the DNA TGCAGCGGGCGGACAGGGGGCTCTCTTATGAACACTGAAGCTTTCTTT. Its protein is CSGRTGGSLMNTEAFF.

This clonotype was counted at least ten times. The chain recombines TRBV6-1 with TRBJ2-3, with 7 bases identical to TRBD1. CDR3 size: 13 residues. After removal of 8 bases from V and 1 base from J, the junction contained 3 bases not matched to a gene. CDR1 is MNHNS and CDR2 is SASEGT in the germline V gene. CDR3 bases: TGTGCCAGCGCAGGGGGTGGCACAGATACGCAGTATTTT. Translating gives CASAGGGTDTQYF.